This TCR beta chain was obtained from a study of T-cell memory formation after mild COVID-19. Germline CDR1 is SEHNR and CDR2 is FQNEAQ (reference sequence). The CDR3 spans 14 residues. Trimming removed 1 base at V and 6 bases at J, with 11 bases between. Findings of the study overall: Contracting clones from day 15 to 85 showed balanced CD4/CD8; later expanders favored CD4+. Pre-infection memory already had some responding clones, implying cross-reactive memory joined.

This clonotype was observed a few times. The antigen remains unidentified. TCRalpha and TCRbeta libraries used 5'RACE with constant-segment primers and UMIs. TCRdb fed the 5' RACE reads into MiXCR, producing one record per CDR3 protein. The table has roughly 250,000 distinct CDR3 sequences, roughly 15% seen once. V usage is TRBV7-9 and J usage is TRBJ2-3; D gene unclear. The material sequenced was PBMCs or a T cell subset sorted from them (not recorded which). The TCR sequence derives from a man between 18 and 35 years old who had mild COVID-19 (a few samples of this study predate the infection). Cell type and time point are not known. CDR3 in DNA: TGTGCCAGCAGCTTAGGGGCCGGCTGGGATACGCAGTATTTT. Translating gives CASSLGAGWDTQYF.